This section outlines one TCR beta chain sequence together with its context. Antigen unknown. At one end, the junction sequence differs from germline, possibly due to a read error. These data belong to a study of T cells in Graves' hyperthyroidism and ophthalmopathy. Study-level information: Peripheral blood specimens were obtained at initial diagnosis, prior to any treatment.

The study's findings and limits: Ophthalmopathy prediction by the model preceded onset by a median roughly 6 months.

Among the patients, aged 18 to 65, hyperthyroidism was newly diagnosed and had lasted under 2 months. This CDR3 region has 14 residues. What was amplified from RNA transcripts were TCR beta CDR3 regions. With the HTBI primer set, the TCR CDR3 went through a first round of RT-PCR. One entry per CDR3 protein, called by TCRdb with MiXCR from the multiplex PCR reads. The sample has a few hundred thousand distinct CDR3 sequences, 20% seen once. Sequencing input: blood. The source is a man younger than 35 with Graves' hyperthyroidism. The chain joins TRBV12-3 or TRBV12-4 to TRBJ2-5; D may be TRBD1 (6 bases). CDR3 residues: CASSLSRGQGTQYF. Here the CDR3 DNA reads TGTGCCAGCAGCCTTTCCCGGGGACAAGGGACCCAGTACTTC.